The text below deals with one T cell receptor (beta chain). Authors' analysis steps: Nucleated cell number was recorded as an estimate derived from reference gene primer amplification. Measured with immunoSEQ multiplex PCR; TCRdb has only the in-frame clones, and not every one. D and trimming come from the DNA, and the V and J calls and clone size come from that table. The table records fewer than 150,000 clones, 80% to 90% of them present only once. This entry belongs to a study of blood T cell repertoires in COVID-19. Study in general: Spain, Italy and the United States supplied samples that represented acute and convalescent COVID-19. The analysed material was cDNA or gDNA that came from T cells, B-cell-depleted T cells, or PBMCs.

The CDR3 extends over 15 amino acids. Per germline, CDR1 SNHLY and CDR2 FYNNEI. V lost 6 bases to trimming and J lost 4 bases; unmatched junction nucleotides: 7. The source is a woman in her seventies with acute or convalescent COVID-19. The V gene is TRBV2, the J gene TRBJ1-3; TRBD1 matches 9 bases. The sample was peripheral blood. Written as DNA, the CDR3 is TGTGCCAGCAGGACCGGGACAGGGTACGGAAACACCATATATTTT. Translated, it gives CASRTGTGYGNTIYF.